This T cell receptor (beta chain) derives from a study of shared clonotypes between healthy human individuals. Regarding the study as a whole: Against clonotypes common to all four donors, non-shared ones had lower generation probabilities.

This clone was seen once. What it binds is not known. The junction departs from germline at one end; a sequencing error may be responsible. The repertoire was sequenced with immunoSEQ multiplex PCR; TCRdb's copy has only in-frame clones and lacks some. The repertoire holds roughly 2 million clones, roughly 96% seen once, with more than 0.1% in the top ten. From CD4+ cells came CD45RA+ naive and CD45RA-negative memory subsets. Germline lookup yields CDR1 SNHLY and CDR2 FYNNEI. This CDR3 is built from 12 residues. The chain is built from TRBV2 and TRBJ2-1; either TRBD1 or TRBD2 may fit D (5 bases each). The sample consisted of naive CD4+ T cells sorted from blood. The subset is: CD45RA+ positively selected. The origin of this receptor is a man aged 18-30 years in good health. CDR3 amino acids: CASSGRVSTEFF. CDR3 nucleotides: TGTGCCAGTAGTGGGAGAGTGTCGACAGAGTTCTTC. Looking up the rest from reference TRBV2 and TRBJ2-1 gives the full variable domain: EPEVTQTPSHQVTQMGQEVILRCVPISNHLYFYWYRQILGQKVEFLVSFYNNEISEKSEIFDDQFSVERPDGSNFTLKIRSTKLEDSAMYFCASSGRVSTEFFGPGTRLTVL.